One TCR beta chain is described in this entry. The data are from a study of shared clonotypes between healthy human individuals. The CDR3 has 14 amino acids. CDR1 is MGHRA and CDR2 is YSYEKL in the germline V gene. V lost 4 bases and J 11 bases, leaving 20 bases between the germline ends. The assay was immunoSEQ multiplex PCR, and TCRdb's table has in-frame clones only and misses some. The sample includes about 680,000 clones, less than 85% of them seen just once. The clonotype comes from a woman between 25 and 40 years old in good health. The source material was memory CD4+ T cells sorted from blood. This sample's subset: CD45RA-negative fraction. V is TRBV4-1 and J is TRBJ1-1, with a possible D match to TRBD1 (5 bases). DNA for the CDR3: TGCGCCAGCAGCCTACCGGGGCGGAAACGTGTGGCTTTCTTT. Protein: CASSLPGRKRVAFF.